The entry that follows covers one T cell receptor (beta chain) sequence. This specimen includes other DNA sequences encoding the same CDR3. V was shortened by 3 bases and J by 4 bases, with 6 bases between the two germline ends. Germline V lookup: CDR1 MGHDK, CDR2 SYGVNS. The CDR3 sequence is 12 residues long. The sample is drawn from a study of blood T cell repertoires in COVID-19. Study in general: The United States, Italy and Spain supplied acute and convalescent COVID-19 samples. From T cells, B-cell-depleted T cells, or PBMCs came the material, which was cDNA or gDNA.

Authors' processing steps: Amplification of reference gene primers was used by the study to estimate nucleated cell counts. Profiled with immunoSEQ multiplex PCR; TCRdb holds only in-frame clones, not every one. The V and J calls and clone size come from that table; D and trimming were worked out from the DNA. The sample includes more than 95,000 clones, approximately 85% seen only once; the top ten take about 3.3%. This sequence joins TRBV25-1 and TRBJ1-2; D unresolved. The TCR comes from a woman of 80 years or more with COVID-19, enrolled during active disease. Sequencing input: peripheral blood. Here the CDR3 DNA reads TGTGCCAGCAGTGACGGTGGCTATGGCTACACCTTC. Protein: CASSDGGYGYTF.